Below are 12 T cell receptor beta chains sequenced from a single sample in a study of human T cells and chemical hapten exposure. TCRdb re-called the RACE reads with MiXCR, one entry per CDR3 protein. The repertoire holds some 96,000 distinct CDR3 sequences, with 7.5% to 10% as singletons. Time point defined: patch test 2, 6 weeks after DPC sensitization. The treatment was: therapeutic diphenylcyclopropenone sensitization with weekly scalp DPC. The specimen was whole blood, collected in connection with sensitization to the hapten diphenylcyclopropenone (DPC). The receptor set was obtained from a woman in her thirties or forties with alopecia areata. Some clones in this sample may be carry-over from other donors' samples.

The chain carries TRBV29-1 and TRBJ2-3, with D perhaps matching TRBD1 (5 bases). Trimming shortened V by 7 bases and J by 4 bases, and 9 bases separated the two germline ends. The CDR3 totals 11 residues. CDR1 is SQVTM, CDR2 ANQGSEA, per germline. DNA of the CDR3: TGCAGCGCTACCAGGGCAGATACGCAGTATTTT. Translated: CSATRADTQYF.

This clonotype was observed a handful of times. This chain links TRBV11-3 with TRBJ1-6; tentative D call: TRBD1 (6 bases). CDR3 size: 18 residues. Per the germline V gene, CDR1 is SGHNT and CDR2 is YENEEA. V was clipped by 5 bases and J by 1 base, with 18 bases between them. In nucleotides, the CDR3 is TGTGCCAGCAGCCGACAGGCCCCCTTTGGGTCCTATAATTCACCCCTCCACTTT. This sequence encodes CASSRQAPFGSYNSPLHF. Full variable domain (outside the CDR3, taken from reference TRBV11-3 and TRBJ1-6): EAGVVQSPRYKIIEKKQPVAFWCNPISGHNTLYWYLQNLGQGPELLIRYENEEAVDDSQLPKDRFSAERLKGVDSTLKIQPAELGDSAVYLCASSRQAPFGSYNSPLHFGNGTRLTVT.

This clonotype is termed medium-sized. The junction shows a germline mismatch at one end, possibly a read error. V and J are TRBV20-1 and TRBJ2-7; D is unresolved. The CDR3 length is 10 residues. Germline V CDR1 and CDR2: DFQATT, SNEGSKA (reference sequence). The CDR3 DNA reads TGCAGTGCTAAGACCCCTATAGGACGCTTC. It specifies CSAKTPIGRF.

This clonotype appeared a few times. This chain links TRBV6-2 or TRBV6-3 with TRBJ2-2, with no clear D. V dropped 8 bases and J dropped 3 bases, with 10 bases sitting between them. Germline-derived CDR1 and CDR2 are MNHEY and SVGEGT. The CDR3 contains 13 residues. CDR3 amino acids: CASGRMDTGELFF. DNA of the CDR3: TGTGCCAGCGGGCGAATGGACACCGGGGAGCTGTTTTTT.

This clonotype was observed a few times. The V call is TRBV6-2 or TRBV6-3, the J call TRBJ2-5, with TRBD1 matching over 9 bases. Trimming removed 4 bases from V and 5 bases from J; junction bases left unmatched: 8. Germline lookup yields CDR1 MNHEY and CDR2 SVGEGT. The CDR3 has 15 amino acids. CDR3 nucleotide sequence: TGTGCCAGCAGTTCCCCCGGGACAGGGAGGGAGACCCAGTACTTC. As protein: CASSSPGTGRETQYF.

V and J are TRBV6-2 or TRBV6-3 and TRBJ2-5; 12 bases agree with TRBD1. Per the germline V gene, CDR1 is MNHEY and CDR2 is SVGEGT. This CDR3 has 16 amino acids. Trimming cost V 7 bases and J 5 bases; bases outside gene matches: 11. The CDR3 protein is CASTAGTGGFVETQYF. In DNA, the CDR3 is TGTGCCAGCACCGCTGGGACAGGGGGCTTTGTGGAGACCCAGTACTTC.

In its sample, this clonotype was seen a few times. This sequence joins TRBV20-1 and TRBJ2-7; D possibly corresponds to TRBD1 (5 bases). The CDR3 spans 14 residues. The V gene lost 4 bases and the J gene lost 6 bases, with 19 bases spanning the gap. The V gene's germline CDR1 is DFQATT and CDR2 SNEGSKA (reference sequence). As DNA, the CDR3 is TGCAGTGCTAACTCTGGACAAAGCCCCTTCGAGCAGTACTTC. Translation gives CSANSGQSPFEQYF.

This clonotype was counted ten times or more. The chain joins TRBV3-1 to TRBJ1-3; a weak D match, TRBD1 (6 bases). CDR1 and CDR2 from the germline V gene are LGHDT and YNNKEL (reference sequence). V lost 2 bases and J 2 bases, leaving 22 bases between the germline ends. The CDR3 totals 19 residues. CDR3 protein: CASSQLSPRGQSPGNTIYF. Written as DNA, the CDR3 is TGTGCCAGCAGCCAACTAAGCCCCCGGGGGCAGAGCCCTGGAAACACCATATATTTT.

The table lists this clonotype with a few counts. This chain links TRBV27 with TRBJ2-3, with D possibly matching TRBD2 (5 bases). The germline gives CDR1 MNHEY, CDR2 SMNVEV (reference sequence). This CDR3 has 14 residues. V lost 2 bases, J lost 7 bases, and 13 bases lay in between. CDR3 amino acids: CASSLPGVGHTQYF. The CDR3 region has the DNA TGTGCCAGCAGTTTACCCGGGGTTGGGCATACGCAGTATTTT.

This rearrangement joins TRBV4-1 to TRBJ2-3; 9 bases agree with TRBD1. Trimming removed 2 bases from V and 4 bases from J; junction bases left unmatched: 13. CDR1 is MGHRA and CDR2 is YSYEKL in the germline V gene. The length of the CDR3 is 18 residues. CDR3 DNA: TGCGCCAGCAGCCAACTTTACCAACAGGGGGCAGGTGCAGATACGCAGTATTTT. It is translated as CASSQLYQQGAGADTQYF.

V is TRBV29-1 and J is TRBJ2-4, with TRBD1 matching over 9 bases. The CDR3 spans 12 residues. The ends lost 4 bases at V and 11 bases at J; junction bases unmatched: 6. CDR1 is SQVTM, CDR2 ANQGSEA, per germline. The DNA for the CDR3 is TGCAGCGTTGGACAGGGGGGATATGTTCAGTACTTC. Translating it yields CSVGQGGYVQYF.

This clonotype appeared many times. This rearrangement joins TRBV20-1 to TRBJ2-3, with 7 bases that match TRBD1. This CDR3 contains 17 residues. Germline V gene data show CDR1 as DFQATT and CDR2 as SNEGSKA (reference sequence). V trimming: 3 bases; J trimming: 5 bases; junction bases outside the gene matches: 17. The chain's CDR3 is CSARRAIRDSAGDTQYF. CDR3 DNA sequence: TGCAGTGCTAGGAGGGCCATCCGGGACAGCGCAGGAGATACGCAGTATTTT.